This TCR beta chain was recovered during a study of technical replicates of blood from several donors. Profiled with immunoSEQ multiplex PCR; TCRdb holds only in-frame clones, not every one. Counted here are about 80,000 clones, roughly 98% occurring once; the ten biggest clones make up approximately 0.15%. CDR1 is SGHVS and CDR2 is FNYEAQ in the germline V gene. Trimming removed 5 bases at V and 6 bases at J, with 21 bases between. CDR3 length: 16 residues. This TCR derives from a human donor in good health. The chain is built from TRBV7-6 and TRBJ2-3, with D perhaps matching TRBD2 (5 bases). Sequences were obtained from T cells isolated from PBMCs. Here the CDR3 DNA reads TGTGCCAGCAGCCCACCGGCTAGCCCCTCTTGGGATACGCAGTATTTT. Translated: CASSPPASPSWDTQYF.